This T cell receptor (beta chain) appears in the sequencing data of a study of blood T cell repertoires in COVID-19. Across the whole study: The samples span acute and convalescent COVID-19 from the United States, Italy and Spain. PBMCs, B-cell-depleted T cells, or T cells were the source of the cDNA or gDNA that made up the material.

In the original processing: Quantification of nucleated cells was approximated via reference gene primer amplification. Repertoires were generated with immunoSEQ multiplex PCR, while TCRdb's copy carries only in-frame clones and drops some. V and J calls and clone size come straight from that table; D and trimming were deduced from the DNA. This table holds 150,000 to 200,000 clones, approximately 84% found once. V shed 5 bases and J 3 bases; nucleotides not matched to a gene: 9. Germline CDR1 reads LGHDT; CDR2 reads YNNKEL (reference sequence). The CDR3 totals 15 residues. This rearrangement joins TRBV3-1 (or the pseudogene TRBV3-2) to TRBJ1-1, with TRBD1 matching over 7 bases. The receptor was derived from a human donor with acute or convalescent COVID-19. The donor label of this sample is uncertain. The sample comprised peripheral blood. CDR3 amino acids: CASSSTPGGYTEAFF. DNA for the CDR3: TGTGCCAGCAGCTCAACCCCAGGGGGATACACTGAAGCTTTCTTT.